Presented here are 9 T cell receptor beta chains from one specimen sequenced in a study of regulatory T cells after allogeneic stem cell transplantation. Amplification of the TCR beta CDR3 region followed SMARTer RACE reverse transcription of RNA. TCRdb ran MiXCR on the 5' RACE reads and lists one entry per CDR3 protein. The sample shows fewer than 6,000 distinct CDR3 sequences, roughly 97% of them seen only once. This material consisted of sorted CD4+ T cells from blood (whether regulatory or conventional is not recorded), taken 30 days after allogeneic stem cell transplant. These receptors came from a human patient who had an allogeneic stem cell transplant, so the T cells may come from the graft donor.

A remark on this clonotype: Mismatch with germline at one junction end may stem from a read error. J is TRBJ2-7 and V is TRBV6-5, with no clear D. The germline gives CDR1 MNHEY, CDR2 SVGAGI. The CDR3 sequence is 18 residues long. The CDR3 DNA sequence: TGTGCTAGCAGCTACTGCAGCTCAGTGGGTGTCTCCATGTACACCCAGTACTTC. Its translation: CASSYCSSVGVSMYTQYF.

Notes on this clonotype: A junction end diverges from the germline sequence, so it may reflect a read error. This rearrangement joins TRBV7-9 to TRBJ2-7, with D hard to call. Germline lookup yields CDR1 SEHNR and CDR2 FQNEAQ (reference sequence). The CDR3 has 14 residues. The CDR3 DNA follows: TGTCTCAGCAGTTTTGTTCCAAGCATCTACGAGCAGTCCTTC. It yields the protein CLSSFVPSIYEQSF.

The chain uses TRBV7-9 and TRBJ2-3, with 8 bases that match TRBD2. CDR1 is SEHNR, CDR2 FQNEAQ, per germline (reference sequence). This CDR3 has 17 amino acids. Losses at the gene ends were 7 bases for V and 2 bases for J; bases not matched to a gene: 14. Here the CDR3 reads CASTPSWTSCDTDTQYF. The CDR3 DNA reads as TGTGCCAGCACACCTAGCTGGACTAGCTGTGACACAGATACGCAGTATTTT.

J is TRBJ2-7 and V is TRBV5-1; D remains unclear. The J call is doubtful: the DNA matches TRBJ2-1 better. The CDR3 has 15 amino acids. In germline, CDR1 is SGHRS, CDR2 YFSETQ. The CDR3 DNA reads TGCGCCAGCAGCCTGAATGCTGAAGACACCGGCGAGCAGTTCTTC. Amino acid sequence: CASSLNAEDTGEQFF.

On this clonotype: Sequence at one end of the junction differs from germline and may be a read error. J is TRBJ2-3 and V is TRBV20-1; no clear D gene. This CDR3 is built from 15 residues. CDR1 and CDR2 (germline): DFQATT, SNEGSKA (reference sequence). The CDR3 loop is CRAREPSARSDTQYF. The CDR3 nucleotides read TGCCGTGCTAGAGAGCCATCGGCAAGGAGTGATACCCAGTATTTT.

V gene TRBV5-1 combines with J gene TRBJ2-7, with D maybe TRBD1 (6 bases). The CDR3 sequence is 15 residues long. CDR1 SGHRS and CDR2 YFSETQ come from the germline V gene. V lost 1 base and J lost 7, with 18 bases in between. In DNA form, the CDR3 reads TGCGCCAGCAGCTTGAATGCAGGGGACGTCGAGGAGCAGTACTTC. It codes for CASSLNAGDVEEQYF. Variable domain in full (rest from reference TRBV5-1 and TRBJ2-7): KAGVTQTPRYLIKTRGQQVTLSCSPISGHRSVSWYQQTPGQGLQFLFEYFSETQRNKGNFPGRFSGRQFSNSRSEMNVSTLELGDSALYLCASSLNAGDVEEQYFGPGTRLTVT.

The chain combines TRBV5-1 with TRBJ2-7; D is tentatively TRBD1 or TRBD2 (5 bases each). CDR3 size: 16 residues. The germline V gene has CDR1 SGHRS and CDR2 YFSETQ. Trimming left V 4 bases short and J 3 bases short, with 20 bases between. This CDR3 is CASSTGARGNYYEQYF. The CDR3 coding sequence is TGCGCCAGCAGCACTGGGGCGAGAGGGAACTACTACGAGCAGTACTTC. The whole variable domain, remainder taken from reference TRBV5-1 and TRBJ2-7, is KAGVTQTPRYLIKTRGQQVTLSCSPISGHRSVSWYQQTPGQGLQFLFEYFSETQRNKGNFPGRFSGRQFSNSRSEMNVSTLELGDSALYLCASSTGARGNYYEQYFGPGTRLTVT.

The genes are TRBV5-1 and TRBJ2-7; maybe TRBD1 (5 bases). This CDR3 has 16 amino acids. Germline CDR1 is SGHRS and CDR2 is YFSETQ. V gave up 10 bases and J gave up 5 bases, with 28 bases separating them. This CDR3 reads CACGRTAGTGSNEQYF. DNA of the CDR3: TGCGCCTGCGGCCGAACCGCCGGCACAGGATCCAACGAGCAGTACTTC.

A note on this clonotype: An end of the junction differs from the germline gene, which may be a read error. The chain uses TRBV11-2 and TRBJ2-7; D is unresolved. Germline CDR1 is SGHAT and CDR2 is FQNNGV. There are 15 residues in the CDR3. The CDR3 reads CYSSLAPGAPYEQSF. In nucleotides, the CDR3 is TGCTACAGCAGCTTAGCTCCAGGTGCTCCCTACGAGCAGTCCTTC.